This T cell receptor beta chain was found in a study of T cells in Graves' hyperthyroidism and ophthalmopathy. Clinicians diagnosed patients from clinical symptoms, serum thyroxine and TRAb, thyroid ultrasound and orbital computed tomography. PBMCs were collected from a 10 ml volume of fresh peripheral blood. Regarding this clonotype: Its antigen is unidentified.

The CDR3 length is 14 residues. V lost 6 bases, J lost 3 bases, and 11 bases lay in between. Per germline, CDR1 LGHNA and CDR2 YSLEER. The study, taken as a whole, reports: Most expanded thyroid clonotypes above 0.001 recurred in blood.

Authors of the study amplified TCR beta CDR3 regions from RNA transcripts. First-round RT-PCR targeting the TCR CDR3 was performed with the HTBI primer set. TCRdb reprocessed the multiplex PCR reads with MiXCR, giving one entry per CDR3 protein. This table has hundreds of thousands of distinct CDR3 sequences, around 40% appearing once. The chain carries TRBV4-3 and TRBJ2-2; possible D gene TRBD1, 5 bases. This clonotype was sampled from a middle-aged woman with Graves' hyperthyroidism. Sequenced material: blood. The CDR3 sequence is CASSLQQDTGELFF. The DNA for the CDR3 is TGCGCCAGCAGTCTGCAACAGGACACCGGGGAGCTGTTTTTT.